One sample yielded the 23 T cell receptor beta chains listed below, sequenced in a study of cytomegalovirus exposure and HLA in healthy donors. PCR employed 60 Vbeta and 13 Jbeta primers. This table comes from immunoSEQ multiplex PCR, and its TCRdb copy is limited to in-frame clones, with some not included. Of 190,000 or so clones in the sample, 80% to 85% were seen once. Sequencing was carried out using PBMCs. The receptors come from a woman in her fifties or sixties in good health and CMV-seropositive.

In nucleotides, the CDR3 is TGTGCCAGCAGCTCTACCACAGGGGGAACTCAGCCCCAGCATTTT. Translated: CASSSTTGGTQPQHF. The chain joins TRBV7-2 to TRBJ1-5; 8 nucleotides agree with TRBD1. V shed 4 bases, J shed 6 bases, and the junction held 8 bases outside the gene matches. Germline lookup yields CDR1 SGHTA and CDR2 FQGNSA. The CDR3 is made up of 15 amino acids.

V and J are TRBV18 and TRBJ2-1, with TRBD1 identical over 10 bases. J lost 7 bases, V lost 3 bases, and 6 bases had no gene match. Germline CDR1 is KGHSH and CDR2 is LQKENI. The CDR3 runs 15 residues. CDR3 nucleotide sequence: TGTGCCAGCTCACCCGACAGGGGGCCTAGAAATGAGCAGTTCTTC. As protein: CASSPDRGPRNEQFF.

The rearrangement joins TRBV6-6 to TRBJ2-5; no clear D gene. This CDR3 region has 11 residues. V was clipped by 4 bases and J by 5 bases, with 5 bases between them. The germline V gene has CDR1 MNHNY and CDR2 SVGAGI (reference sequence). Written as DNA, the CDR3 is TGTGCCAGCAGTTCGTCCGAGACCCAGTACTTC. The encoded protein is CASSSSETQYF.

V is TRBV7-8 and J is TRBJ1-2, with no clear D. Germline V lookup: CDR1 SGHVS, CDR2 FQNEAQ. V lost 0 bases and J 5 bases, leaving 19 bases between the germline ends. The CDR3 has 17 amino acids. The CDR3 bases are TGTGCCAGCAGCTTAGCTGCGACCCTTTCCGGAGCTTATGGCTACACCTTC. Translating gives CASSLAATLSGAYGYTF. Variable domain in full (rest from reference TRBV7-8 and TRBJ1-2): GAGVSQSPRYKVAKRGQDVALRCDPISGHVSLFWYQQALGQGPEFLTYFQNEAQLDKSGLPSDRFFAERPEGSVSTLKIQRTQQEDSAVYLCASSLAATLSGAYGYTFGSGTRLTVV.

The V gene is TRBV27, the J gene TRBJ1-5, with 7 bases lining up with TRBD1. V gave up 5 bases and J gave up 5 bases; unmatched junction bases: 3. The CDR3 contains 13 residues. Germline-derived CDR1 and CDR2 are MNHEY and SMNVEV (reference sequence). For the CDR3, the DNA is TGTGCCAGCAGTCTGGGACAGTATCAGCCCCAGCATTTT. Translated, it gives CASSLGQYQPQHF.

This chain links TRBV6-1 with TRBJ2-2; D might be TRBD1 (5 bases). V was clipped by 11 bases and J by 4 bases, with 20 bases between them. Looked up from germline, CDR1 is MNHNS and CDR2 is SASEGT. This CDR3 contains 15 residues. The CDR3 sequence: CAVDLGHTGTGELFF. The CDR3, as DNA: TGTGCCGTCGACTTAGGCCACACAGGCACCGGGGAGCTGTTTTTT.

This clone was picked up one time. This chain joins TRBV27 and TRBJ2-3; 13 nucleotides line up with TRBD2. Germline values: CDR1 MNHEY, CDR2 SMNVEV (reference sequence). V lost 2 bases to trimming and J lost 5 bases; unmatched junction nucleotides: 7. The CDR3 extends over 17 amino acids. In DNA, the CDR3 is TGTGCCAGCAGTTTAGTTGGGACTAGCGGGATTATAGATACGCAGTATTTT. As protein: CASSLVGTSGIIDTQYF.

The chain uses TRBV10-3 and TRBJ2-7; D possibly corresponds to TRBD1 (5 bases). This CDR3 contains 15 residues. Germline V lookup: CDR1 ENHRY, CDR2 SYGVKD. V was trimmed by 0 bases and J by 2 bases, leaving 11 bases between them. This chain's CDR3 is CAISESKGDPYEQYF. CDR3 DNA sequence: TGTGCCATCAGTGAGTCAAAAGGGGATCCCTACGAGCAGTACTTC.

The rearrangement uses TRBV5-8 and TRBJ2-1; D is uncertain. From germline, CDR1 is SGHTS and CDR2 YDEGEE. Trimming removed 1 base at V and 0 bases at J, with 5 bases between. The CDR3 totals 14 residues. The CDR3 DNA is TGTGCCAGCAGCTTGCGGAGCTCCTACAATGAGCAGTTCTTC. Its protein product is CASSLRSSYNEQFF.

This clone was seen only a few times. This rearrangement joins TRBV27 to TRBJ1-1; 10 bases are a match to TRBD1. The CDR3 loop spans 16 amino acids. The germline gives CDR1 MNHEY, CDR2 SMNVEV (reference sequence). V trimming: 3 bases; J trimming: 11 bases; junction bases outside the gene matches: 15. The CDR3 region has the DNA TGTGCCAGCAGTTTGCTGACAGGGGGCAAAAGGTACGAGGCTTTCTTT. Amino acids: CASSLLTGGKRYEAFF.

The V gene is TRBV9, the J gene TRBJ2-2, with TRBD2 matching over 8 bases. The J segment lost 0 bases and the V segment lost 1 base, leaving 2 bases of the junction unmatched. The length of the CDR3 is 16 residues. Looked up from germline, CDR1 is SGDLS and CDR2 is YYNGEE. CDR3 nucleotide sequence: TGTGCCAGCAGCGTACGGCGGGGGGCGAACACCGGGGAGCTGTTTTTT. Protein sequence: CASSVRRGANTGELFF.

This clone occurred once. This chain joins TRBV11-2 and TRBJ1-2, with TRBD1 as a possible D gene (5 bases). Germline CDR1 and CDR2: SGHAT and FQNNGV. The CDR3 length is 13 residues. Trimming took off 5 bases at V and 7 bases at J, with 14 bases between the two ends. The CDR3 DNA reads TGTGCCAGCAGCCCCCTCGGGGGGGTTGGCTACACCTTC. It codes for CASSPLGGVGYTF.

The chain recombines TRBV19 with TRBJ1-1, with 11 bases fitting TRBD1. Germline V gene sequence: CDR1 LNHDA, CDR2 SQIVND (reference sequence). This CDR3 comprises 17 residues. The trim removed 3 bases at V and 0 bases at J, leaving 6 bases unmatched. CDR3 loop: CASSIQRTGGMNTEAFF. The DNA of the CDR3 is TGTGCCAGTAGTATTCAAAGGACAGGGGGCATGAACACTGAAGCTTTCTTT.

This chain connects TRBV21-1 to TRBJ1-1. TRBV21-1 is an annotated pseudogene. This CDR3 has 11 residues. CDR3: CASSAAGEAFF. Here the CDR3 DNA reads TGTGCCAGCAGCGCCGCGGGTGAAGCTTTCTTT.

This clone came up a few times. The chain carries TRBV6-1 and TRBJ2-3; D uncertain. With 7 bases removed from V and 0 bases from J, the gap between germline ends came to 5 bases. Germline V gene lookup returns CDR1 MNHNS and CDR2 SASEGT. This CDR3 comprises 12 residues. In DNA form, the CDR3 reads TGTGCCAGCACAACTAGCACAGATACGCAGTATTTT. The encoded protein is CASTTSTDTQYF.

V gene TRBV11-2 combines with J gene TRBJ2-1, with a weak D call TRBD1 (5 bases). Germline CDR1 is SGHAT and CDR2 is FQNNGV. The CDR3 extends over 13 amino acids. The V gene lost 1 base and the J gene lost 6 bases, with 7 bases spanning the gap. This CDR3 is CASSLVRGNEQFF. DNA of the CDR3: TGTGCCAGCAGCTTAGTAAGGGGCAATGAGCAGTTCTTC.

In this sample, this clone turned up a few times. The chain links TRBV11-3 to TRBJ1-5; D possibly corresponds to TRBD1 (5 bases). CDR1 SGHNT and CDR2 YENEEA come from the germline V gene. The V and J ends lost 3 bases and 4 bases respectively, with 19 bases between them. This CDR3 contains 17 residues. The CDR3 region is CASSFFPLGVGNQPQHF. The CDR3 DNA is TGTGCCAGCAGCTTTTTCCCATTAGGGGTAGGGAATCAGCCCCAGCATTTT.

The gene calls are TRBV6-5 and TRBJ1-1, with a weak D call TRBD1 (6 bases). Per germline, CDR1 MNHEY and CDR2 SVGAGI. Trimming removed 7 bases at V and 1 base at J, with 13 bases between. The CDR3 is made up of 14 amino acids. Written as DNA, the CDR3 is TGTGCCAGCACCGACCGGGGGGCGAACACTGAAGCTTTCTTT. Its translation: CASTDRGANTEAFF.

The chain carries TRBV5-1 and TRBJ1-3; no reliable D call. This CDR3 spans 15 amino acids. Trimming stripped 1 base from V and 0 bases from J, with 8 bases between. Germline assignment: CDR1 SGHRS and CDR2 YFSETQ. The DNA for the CDR3 is TGCGCCAGCAGCTTGACAGAACTCTCTGGAAACACCATATATTTT. Translated: CASSLTELSGNTIYF.

The chain joins TRBV2 to TRBJ2-6; tentatively, D is TRBD1 (6 bases). Germline-derived CDR1 and CDR2 are SNHLY and FYNNEI. The CDR3 consists of 15 residues. Between the trimmed V and J ends, which lost 6 bases and 1 base, there was a span of 10 bases. As DNA, the CDR3 is TGTGCCAGCAGGGGAACAGGGTCTGGGGCCAACGTCCTGACTTTC. Translation gives CASRGTGSGANVLTF.

This chain links TRBV5-1 with TRBJ2-7; weak D call: TRBD2 (5 bases). This CDR3 has 16 residues. Trimming removed 3 bases at V and 4 bases at J, with 20 bases between. Germline V CDR1 and CDR2: SGHRS, YFSETQ. The CDR3 loop is CASSSASDSFFYEQYF. In DNA, the CDR3 is TGCGCCAGCAGCTCAGCATCGGACTCGTTTTTTTACGAGCAGTACTTC.

The chain recombines TRBV7-2 with TRBJ1-2; D may be TRBD1 (5 bases). Trimming pared 4 bases from V and 4 bases from J, leaving 13 bases between. Germline CDR1 and CDR2: SGHTA and FQGNSA. This CDR3 is built from 14 residues. The CDR3 loop reads CASSSPGHFYGYTF. The DNA for the CDR3 is TGTGCCAGCAGCTCCCCCGGACACTTCTATGGCTACACCTTC. The variable domain in full, with the rest retrieved from reference TRBV7-2 and TRBJ1-2, is GAGVSQSPSNKVTEKGKDVELRCDPISGHTALYWYRQSLGQGLEFLIYFQGNSAPDKSGLPSDRFSAERTGGSVSTLTIQRTQQEDSAVYLCASSSPGHFYGYTFGSGTRLTVV.

The gene calls are TRBV4-3 and TRBJ1-6; possibly TRBD1 for D (5 bases). V lost 4 bases, J lost 8 bases, and 12 bases lay in between. The CDR3 is 14 residues long. CDR1 LGHNA and CDR2 YSLEER come from the germline V gene. The CDR3 DNA reads TGCGCCAGCAGCCGTGACAGCTTCTATTCACCCCTCCACTTT. Amino acid sequence: CASSRDSFYSPLHF.